This entry lists 24 T cell receptor beta chains sequenced from one sample in a study of cytomegalovirus exposure and HLA in healthy donors. Clones were read by immunoSEQ multiplex PCR, and TCRdb kept only the in-frame ones, dropping some. The table has 140,000 or so clones, roughly 89% seen once; the top ten hold around 9%. Input material: PBMCs. The receptors were gathered from a woman between 18 and 29 years old in good health and CMV-seropositive.

In this sample, this clone turned up once. The CDR3, as DNA: TGTGCCAGTAGTATACCGTCGCGGCTCTCTGGAAACACCATATATTTT. It encodes CASSIPSRLSGNTIYF. The chain is built from TRBV19 and TRBJ1-3; D not certain. This CDR3 is built from 16 residues. Per the germline V gene, CDR1 is LNHDA and CDR2 is SQIVND (reference sequence). V lost 2 bases and J 0 bases, leaving 11 bases between the germline ends.

This clone was seen just once. V usage is TRBV7-9 and J usage is TRBJ2-1; 10 positions match TRBD1. Germline CDR1 SEHNR, CDR2 FQNEAQ (reference sequence). The J segment lost 4 bases and the V segment lost 2 bases, leaving 2 bases of the junction unmatched. This CDR3 is 15 amino acids long. The CDR3 reads CASSLPGQGYNEQFF. The CDR3 DNA sequence: TGTGCCAGCAGCTTACCGGGACAGGGGTACAATGAGCAGTTCTTC.

The rearrangement joins TRBV6-6 to TRBJ2-7; D gene ambiguous. Trimming removed 5 bases from V and 3 bases from J, with 5 bases in between. The CDR3 has 11 amino acids. Germline CDR1 is MNHNY and CDR2 is SVGAGI (reference sequence). The CDR3 here is CASSAGYEQYF. CDR3 sequence (DNA): TGTGCCAGCAGTGCCGGCTACGAGCAGTACTTC.

V usage is TRBV5-6 and J usage is TRBJ2-5; 8 bases agree with TRBD2. From germline, CDR1 is SGHDT and CDR2 YYEEEE. The length of the CDR3 is 16 residues. J gave up 1 base and V 3 bases, and 8 bases lay outside the gene matches. The CDR3 coding sequence is TGTGCCAGCAGCTCCCTGAGCGGGGGCTCCCAAGAGACCCAGTACTTC. Translated: CASSSLSGGSQETQYF.

V usage is TRBV30 and J usage is TRBJ2-3, with 9 bases matching TRBD2. Unmatched junction bases numbered 9, after V lost 2 bases and J lost 3 bases. The CDR3 has 16 amino acids. Germline lookup yields CDR1 GTSNPN and CDR2 SVGIG (reference sequence). In nucleotides, the CDR3 is TGTGCCTGGAGTCTGGGGCTAGCGGGGCGGACAGATACGCAGTATTTT. It yields the protein CAWSLGLAGRTDTQYF.

V gene TRBV10-3 combines with J gene TRBJ1-1; D is perhaps TRBD1 (6 bases). The germline CDR1 and CDR2 sequences are ENHRY and SYGVKD. The ends were cut back, 5 bases at V and 1 base at J, with 14 bases in the middle. The CDR3 extends over 15 amino acids. The CDR3 spells CAISTLQGPNTEAFF. The CDR3 DNA reads TGTGCCATCAGTACACTACAGGGCCCGAACACTGAAGCTTTCTTT.

J is TRBJ2-5 and V is TRBV5-6; no firm D call. The V end was cut by 0 bases, the J end by 3 bases, with 12 bases between. Germline V lookup: CDR1 SGHDT, CDR2 YYEEEE. This CDR3 has 15 amino acids. CDR3 loop: CASSLVYDREETQYF. In nucleotides, the CDR3 is TGTGCCAGCAGCTTGGTTTACGACCGGGAAGAGACCCAGTACTTC.

This chain connects TRBV5-4 to TRBJ2-3; D gene ambiguous. The CDR3 extends over 12 amino acids. CDR1 and CDR2 from the germline V gene are SGHNT and YYREEE (reference sequence). The V and J ends lost 1 base and 6 bases respectively, with 6 bases between them. In DNA form, the CDR3 reads TGTGCCAGCAGCTTGTTGAGGGATACGCAGTATTTT. It encodes CASSLLRDTQYF.

This chain joins TRBV7-3 and TRBJ1-1; perhaps TRBD1 as D (6 bases). The germline V gene has CDR1 SGHTA and CDR2 FQGTGA. Trimming took off 6 bases at V and 4 bases at J, with 15 bases between the two ends. This CDR3 has 14 residues. CDR3 residues: CASSQTGGVTEAFF. The CDR3 DNA follows: TGTGCCAGCAGTCAGACAGGTGGGGTCACTGAAGCTTTCTTT.

The rearrangement joins TRBV19 to TRBJ1-2; 10 bases are a match to TRBD1. The CDR3 contains 15 residues. Germline V gene lookup returns CDR1 LNHDA and CDR2 SQIVND (reference sequence). V gave up 5 bases and J gave up 5 bases; unmatched junction bases: 8. The CDR3 sequence is CASSRKGQGIYGYTF. Written as DNA, the CDR3 is TGTGCCAGTAGTCGTAAGGGACAGGGGATTTATGGCTACACCTTC.

This chain connects TRBV28 to TRBJ1-5; TRBD1 matches at 7 bases. Germline assignment: CDR1 MDHEN and CDR2 SYDVKM. The length of the CDR3 is 14 residues. Losses at the gene ends were 5 bases for V and 6 bases for J; bases not matched to a gene: 7. CDR3 nucleotides: TGTGCCAGCAGTGAACGACAGGGAGCTCAGCCCCAGCATTTT. Residues: CASSERQGAQPQHF.

This sequence joins TRBV7-8 and TRBJ1-5, with 8 bases identical to TRBD1. Per germline, CDR1 SGHVS and CDR2 FQNEAQ. The CDR3 sequence is 16 residues long. The junction had 8 bases not matched to a gene; V was cut back by 4 bases and J by 3 bases. This CDR3 reads CASSSKPGQVNQPQHF. The CDR3 coding sequence is TGTGCCAGCAGCTCAAAACCGGGACAGGTCAATCAGCCCCAGCATTTT.

V usage is TRBV29-1 and J usage is TRBJ2-3, with a weak D call TRBD1 (6 bases). Trimming shortened V by 0 bases and J by 2 bases, and 15 bases separated the two germline ends. CDR3 length: 16 amino acids. Germline-derived CDR1 and CDR2 are SQVTM and ANQGSEA. Written as DNA, the CDR3 is TGCAGCGTTGAAGATCGTTATACAGGGTCCACAGATACGCAGTATTTT. This sequence encodes CSVEDRYTGSTDTQYF.

V is TRBV21-1 and J is TRBJ1-6; the tabulated D call, TRBD1, remains unverified against the DNA. TRBV21-1 represents a pseudogene. This CDR3 spans 20 amino acids. The CDR3 nucleotides are TGTGCCAGCAGCAAAGGATTGCGACACGGCTTTAGCTCCTATAATTCACCCCTCCACTTT. This codes for CASSKGLRHGFSSYNSPLHF.

The chain is built from TRBV10-3 and TRBJ1-4, with D possibly TRBD1 on 5 matching bases. The CDR3 covers 17 residues. CDR1 ENHRY and CDR2 SYGVKD come from the germline V gene. The V end was cut by 0 bases, the J end by 7 bases, with 18 bases between. This chain's CDR3 is CAISESETAPGSEKLFF. In DNA, the CDR3 is TGTGCCATCAGTGAGTCGGAGACAGCCCCCGGTAGTGAAAAACTGTTTTTT.

V is TRBV11-2 and J is TRBJ2-5, with 9 bases aligning to TRBD1. V was clipped by 4 bases and J by 2 bases; unmatched bases: 2. CDR3 length: 14 amino acids. Germline values: CDR1 SGHAT, CDR2 FQNNGV. In DNA, the CDR3 is TGTGCCAGCAGCTCTGGGACAGGGCAAGAGACCCAGTACTTC. Translation: CASSSGTGQETQYF.

With regard to this clone: Different DNA sequences within this sample yield the same CDR3. The chain carries TRBV5-1 and TRBJ1-1, with TRBD1 matching over 7 bases. The V gene's germline CDR1 is SGHRS and CDR2 YFSETQ. The CDR3 sequence is 14 residues long. J was trimmed by 5 bases and V by 0 bases; bases with no gene match: 4. The CDR3 protein is CASSLGQGRTEAFF. The CDR3 DNA reads TGCGCCAGCAGCTTGGGACAGGGAAGGACTGAAGCTTTCTTT.

This clone was seen a single time. V is TRBV4-1 and J is TRBJ1-1, with D possibly TRBD1 on 5 matching bases. The germline CDR1 and CDR2 sequences are MGHRA and YSYEKL. V shed 3 bases and J shed 8 bases, with 10 bases lying between them. CDR3 size: 12 residues. The CDR3 region has the DNA TGCGCCAGCAGCCATTTGACAGAAGAAGCTTTCTTT. Protein sequence: CASSHLTEEAFF.

The CDR3 region has the DNA TGTGCCAGTACCACAGGAAGTTATGGCTACACCTTC. This gives the protein CASTTGSYGYTF. The gene calls are TRBV19 and TRBJ1-2, with D possibly matching TRBD1 (5 bases). Germline CDR1 LNHDA, CDR2 SQIVND (reference sequence). V lost 7 bases, J lost 5 bases, and 11 bases lay in between. The CDR3 totals 12 residues.

This clone appeared a single time. The chain joins TRBV6-1 to TRBJ1-4; D is ambiguous. The CDR3 consists of 15 residues. Trimming shortened V by 1 base and J by 6 bases, and 12 bases separated the two germline ends. The V gene's germline CDR1 is MNHNS and CDR2 SASEGT. The CDR3 is CASSEDGLTYEKLFF. CDR3 DNA: TGTGCCAGCAGTGAAGATGGCTTAACCTATGAAAAACTGTTTTTT.

This clone appeared a single time. V is TRBV6-6 and J is TRBJ2-7, with 7 bases lining up with TRBD2. Trimming removed 6 bases from V and 6 bases from J; junction bases left unmatched: 14. CDR3 length: 15 amino acids. The germline V gene encodes CDR1 MNHNY and CDR2 SVGAGI (reference sequence). CDR3 loop: CASSTPKASGLEQYF. CDR3 DNA: TGTGCCAGCAGCACCCCCAAGGCTAGCGGTCTCGAGCAGTACTTC.

Note on this clone: The junction shows a germline mismatch at one end, possibly a read error. The chain carries TRBV7-7 and TRBJ2-5; 9 bases are a match to TRBD1. CDR1 and CDR2 (germline): SSHAT, FNYEAQ (reference sequence). The CDR3 covers 15 residues. The CDR3 protein is CASSSGTGQQETQYF. The DNA for the CDR3 is TGTGCTAGCAGCTCCGGGACAGGGCAGCAAGAGACCCAGTACTTC. The entire variable domain, with the rest obtained from reference TRBV7-7 and TRBJ2-5, is as follows: GAGVSQSPRYKVTKRGQDVTLRCDPISSHATLYWYQQALGQGPEFLTYFNYEAQPDKSGLPSDRFSAERPEGSISTLTIQRTEQRDSAMYRCASSSGTGQQETQYFGPGTRLLVL.

The chain joins TRBV7-9 to TRBJ2-7; 11 bases are shared with TRBD2. The trim removed 5 bases at V and 2 bases at J, leaving 5 bases unmatched. The CDR3 extends over 15 amino acids. CDR1 is SEHNR and CDR2 is FQNEAQ in the germline V gene (reference sequence). CDR3 bases: TGTGCCAGCAGCCCCGAGGGACTAGCGGCCTACGAGCAGTACTTC. It is translated as CASSPEGLAAYEQYF.

The chain links TRBV29-1 to TRBJ1-2; 7 bases are a match to TRBD1. V lost 7 bases to trimming and J lost 8 bases; unmatched junction nucleotides: 7. Germline CDR1 is SQVTM and CDR2 is ANQGSEA. This CDR3 is built from 11 residues. Here the CDR3 DNA reads TGCAGCGCCGTCAGACAGGGCGGCTACACCTTC. Its translation is CSAVRQGGYTF.